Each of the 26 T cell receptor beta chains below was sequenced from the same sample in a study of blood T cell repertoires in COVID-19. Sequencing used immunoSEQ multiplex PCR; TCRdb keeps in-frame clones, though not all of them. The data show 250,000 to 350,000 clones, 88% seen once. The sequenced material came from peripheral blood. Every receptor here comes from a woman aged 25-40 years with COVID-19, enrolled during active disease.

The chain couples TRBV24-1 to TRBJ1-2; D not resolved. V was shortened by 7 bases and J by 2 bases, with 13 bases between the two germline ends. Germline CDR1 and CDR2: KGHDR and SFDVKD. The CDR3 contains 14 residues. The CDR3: CATRANGGNYGYTF. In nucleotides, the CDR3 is TGTGCCACCAGGGCGAACGGCGGGAACTATGGCTACACCTTC.

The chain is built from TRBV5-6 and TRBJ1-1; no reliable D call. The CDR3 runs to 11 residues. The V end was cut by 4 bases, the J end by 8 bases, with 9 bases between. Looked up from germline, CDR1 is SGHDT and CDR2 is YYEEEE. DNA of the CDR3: TGTGCCAGCAGCCCGACTTGGGAAGCTTTCTTT. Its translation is CASSPTWEAFF.

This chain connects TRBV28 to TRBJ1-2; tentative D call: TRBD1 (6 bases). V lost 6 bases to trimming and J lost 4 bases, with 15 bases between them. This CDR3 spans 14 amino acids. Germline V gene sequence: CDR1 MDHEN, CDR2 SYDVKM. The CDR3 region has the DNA TGTGCCAGCAGCCCCGGGGGGCTTGGCTATGGCTACACCTTC. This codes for CASSPGGLGYGYTF.

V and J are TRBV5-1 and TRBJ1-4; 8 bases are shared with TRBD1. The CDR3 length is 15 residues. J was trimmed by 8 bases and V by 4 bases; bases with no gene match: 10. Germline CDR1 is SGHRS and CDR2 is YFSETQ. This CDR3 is CASSGGQAGKEKLFF. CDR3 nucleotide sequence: TGCGCCAGCAGCGGGGGACAGGCCGGAAAGGAAAAACTGTTTTTT.

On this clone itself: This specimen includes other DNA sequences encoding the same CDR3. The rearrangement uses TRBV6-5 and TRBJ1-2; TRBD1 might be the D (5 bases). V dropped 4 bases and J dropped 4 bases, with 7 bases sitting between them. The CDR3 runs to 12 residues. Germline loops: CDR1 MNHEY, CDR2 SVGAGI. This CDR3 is CASSSDSYGYTF. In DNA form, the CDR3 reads TGTGCCAGCAGTTCTGACAGCTATGGCTACACCTTC.

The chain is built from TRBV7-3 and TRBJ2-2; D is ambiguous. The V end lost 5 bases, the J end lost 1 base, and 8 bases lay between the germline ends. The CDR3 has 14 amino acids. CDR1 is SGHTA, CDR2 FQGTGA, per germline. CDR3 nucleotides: TGTGCCAGCAGCCCCGCAGGGAACACCGGGGAGCTGTTTTTT. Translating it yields CASSPAGNTGELFF.

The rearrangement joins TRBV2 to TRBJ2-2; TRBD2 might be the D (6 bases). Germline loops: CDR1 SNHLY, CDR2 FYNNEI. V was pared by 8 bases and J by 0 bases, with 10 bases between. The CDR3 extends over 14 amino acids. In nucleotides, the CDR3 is TGTGCCAGCGGTTTAGCGGCGAACACCGGGGAGCTGTTTTTT. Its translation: CASGLAANTGELFF.

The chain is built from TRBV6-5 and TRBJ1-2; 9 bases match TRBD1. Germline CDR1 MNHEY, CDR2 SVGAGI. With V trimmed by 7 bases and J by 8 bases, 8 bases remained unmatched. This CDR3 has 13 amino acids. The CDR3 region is CASTDRGEEGYTF. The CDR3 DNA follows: TGTGCCAGCACGGACAGGGGCGAGGAGGGCTACACCTTC.

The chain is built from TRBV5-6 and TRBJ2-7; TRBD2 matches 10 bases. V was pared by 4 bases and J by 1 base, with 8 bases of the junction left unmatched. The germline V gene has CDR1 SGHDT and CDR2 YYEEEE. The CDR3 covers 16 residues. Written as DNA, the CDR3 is TGTGCCAGCAGCCTAGCGGGAGTCTCCAGGTCCTACGAGCAGTACTTC. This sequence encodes CASSLAGVSRSYEQYF. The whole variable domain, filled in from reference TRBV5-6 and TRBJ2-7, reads DAGVTQSPTHLIKTRGQQVTLRCSPKSGHDTVSWYQQALGQGPQFIFQYYEEEERQRGNFPDRFSGHQFPNYSSELNVNALLLGDSALYLCASSLAGVSRSYEQYFGPGTRLTVT.

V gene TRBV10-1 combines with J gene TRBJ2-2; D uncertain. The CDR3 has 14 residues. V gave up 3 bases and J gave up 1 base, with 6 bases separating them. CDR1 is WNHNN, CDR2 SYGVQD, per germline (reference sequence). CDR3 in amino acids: CASSDRMNTGELFF. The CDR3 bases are TGCGCCAGCAGTGACAGAATGAACACCGGGGAGCTGTTTTTT.

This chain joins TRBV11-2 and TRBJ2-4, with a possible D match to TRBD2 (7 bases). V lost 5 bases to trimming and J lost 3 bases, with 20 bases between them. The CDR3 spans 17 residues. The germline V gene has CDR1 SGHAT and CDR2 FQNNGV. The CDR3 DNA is TGTGCCAGCAGCACAGTGGGAGGGGGTTCCGGCAAAAACATTCAGTACTTC. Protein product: CASSTVGGGSGKNIQYF.

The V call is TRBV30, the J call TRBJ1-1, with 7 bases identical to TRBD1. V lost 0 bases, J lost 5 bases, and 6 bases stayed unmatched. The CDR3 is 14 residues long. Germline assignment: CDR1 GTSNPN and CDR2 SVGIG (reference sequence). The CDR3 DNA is TGTGCCTGGAGTGTCGACAGGGTTAGGACTGAAGCTTTCTTT. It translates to CAWSVDRVRTEAFF.

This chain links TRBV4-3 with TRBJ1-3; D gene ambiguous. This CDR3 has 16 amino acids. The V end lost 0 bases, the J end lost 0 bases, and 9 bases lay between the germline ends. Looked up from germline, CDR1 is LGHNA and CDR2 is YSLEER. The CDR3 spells CASSQDKQLSGNTIYF. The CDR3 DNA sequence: TGCGCCAGCAGCCAAGATAAGCAACTCTCTGGAAACACCATATATTTT.

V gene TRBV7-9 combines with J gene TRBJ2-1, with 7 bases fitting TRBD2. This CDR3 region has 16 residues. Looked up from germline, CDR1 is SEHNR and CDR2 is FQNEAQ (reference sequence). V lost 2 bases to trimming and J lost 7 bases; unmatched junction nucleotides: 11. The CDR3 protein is CASSLPGEGWVNEQFF. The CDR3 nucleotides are TGTGCCAGCAGCTTACCTGGGGAGGGGTGGGTAAATGAGCAGTTCTTC.

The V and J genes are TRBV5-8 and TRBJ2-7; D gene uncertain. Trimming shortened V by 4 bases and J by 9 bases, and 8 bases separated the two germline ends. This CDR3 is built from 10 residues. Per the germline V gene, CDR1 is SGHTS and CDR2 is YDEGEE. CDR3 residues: CASSLLVQYF. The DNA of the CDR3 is TGTGCCAGCAGCCTCTTAGTGCAGTACTTC.

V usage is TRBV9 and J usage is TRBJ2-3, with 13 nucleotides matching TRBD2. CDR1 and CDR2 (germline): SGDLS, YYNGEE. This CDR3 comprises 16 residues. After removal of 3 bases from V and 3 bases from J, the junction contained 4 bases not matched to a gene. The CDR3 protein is CASSALAGGPTDTQYF. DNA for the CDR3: TGTGCCAGCAGCGCACTAGCGGGAGGGCCGACAGATACGCAGTATTTT.

The CDR3 reads CASSQSGLSEAFF. The CDR3 DNA follows: TGTGCCAGCAGCCAATCAGGGCTGTCTGAAGCTTTCTTT. The rearrangement uses TRBV14 and TRBJ1-1; D may be TRBD1 (5 bases). V lost 2 bases, J lost 6 bases, and 10 bases lay in between. The CDR3 is 13 amino acids. In germline, CDR1 is SGHDN, CDR2 FVKESK.

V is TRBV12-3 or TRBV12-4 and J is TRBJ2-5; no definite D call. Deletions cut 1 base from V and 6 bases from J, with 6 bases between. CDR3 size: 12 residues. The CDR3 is CASSLVSKTQYF. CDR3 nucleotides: TGTGCCAGCAGTTTAGTGTCAAAGACCCAGTACTTC.

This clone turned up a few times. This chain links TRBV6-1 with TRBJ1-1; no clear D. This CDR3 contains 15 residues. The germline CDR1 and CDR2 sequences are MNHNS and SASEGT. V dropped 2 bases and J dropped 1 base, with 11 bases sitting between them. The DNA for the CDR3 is TGTGCCAGCAGTGAACGGGTTTCAGCGAACACTGAAGCTTTCTTT. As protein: CASSERVSANTEAFF.

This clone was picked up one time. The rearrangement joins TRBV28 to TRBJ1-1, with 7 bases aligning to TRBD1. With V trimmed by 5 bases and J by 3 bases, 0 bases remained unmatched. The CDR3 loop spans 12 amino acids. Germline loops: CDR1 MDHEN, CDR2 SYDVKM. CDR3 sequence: CASSQGDTEAFF. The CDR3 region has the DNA TGTGCCAGCAGTCAGGGGGACACTGAAGCTTTCTTT.

The CDR3 coding sequence is TGCAGCGTTGACGTCCTTTACAATGAGCAGTTCTTC. It yields the protein CSVDVLYNEQFF. This sequence joins TRBV29-1 and TRBJ2-1; D not resolved. The CDR3 spans 12 residues. Between the trimmed V and J ends, which lost 3 bases and 4 bases, there was a span of 7 bases. CDR1 SQVTM and CDR2 ANQGSEA come from the germline V gene.

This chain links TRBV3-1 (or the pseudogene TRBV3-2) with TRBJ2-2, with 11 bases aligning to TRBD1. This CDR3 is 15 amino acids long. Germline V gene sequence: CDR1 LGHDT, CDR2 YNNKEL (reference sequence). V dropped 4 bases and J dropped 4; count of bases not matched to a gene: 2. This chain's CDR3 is CASSLGTGGTGELFF. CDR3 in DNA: TGTGCCAGCAGCCTAGGGACAGGGGGCACCGGGGAGCTGTTTTTT.

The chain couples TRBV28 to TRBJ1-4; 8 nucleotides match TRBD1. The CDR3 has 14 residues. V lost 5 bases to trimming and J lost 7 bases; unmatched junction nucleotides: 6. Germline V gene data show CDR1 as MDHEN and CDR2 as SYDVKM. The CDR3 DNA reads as TGTGCCAGCAGTAGGACAGGGTCGAGTGAAAAACTGTTTTTT. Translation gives CASSRTGSSEKLFF.

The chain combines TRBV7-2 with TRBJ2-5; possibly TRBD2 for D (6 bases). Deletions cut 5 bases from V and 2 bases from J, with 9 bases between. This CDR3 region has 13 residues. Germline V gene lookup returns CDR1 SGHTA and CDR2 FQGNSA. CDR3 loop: CASSTGVQETQYF. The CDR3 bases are TGTGCCAGCAGCACGGGAGTTCAAGAGACCCAGTACTTC.

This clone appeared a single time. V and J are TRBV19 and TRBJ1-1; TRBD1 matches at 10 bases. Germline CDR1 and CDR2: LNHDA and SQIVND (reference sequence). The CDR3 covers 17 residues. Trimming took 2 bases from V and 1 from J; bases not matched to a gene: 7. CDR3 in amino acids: CASSIWDRGYRNTEAFF. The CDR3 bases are TGTGCCAGTAGTATATGGGACAGGGGATATAGGAACACTGAAGCTTTCTTT. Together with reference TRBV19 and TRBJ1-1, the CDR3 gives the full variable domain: DGGITQSPKYLFRKEGQNVTLSCEQNLNHDAMYWYRQDPGQGLRLIYYSQIVNDFQKGDIAEGYSVSREKKESFPLTVTSAQKNPTAFYLCASSIWDRGYRNTEAFFGQGTRLTVV.

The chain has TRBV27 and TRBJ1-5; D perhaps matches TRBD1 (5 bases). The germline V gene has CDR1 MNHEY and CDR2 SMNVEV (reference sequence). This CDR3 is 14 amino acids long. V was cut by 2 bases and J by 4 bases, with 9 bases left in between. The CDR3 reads CASSLGRTNQPQHF. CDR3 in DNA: TGTGCCAGCAGTTTAGGCAGGACAAATCAGCCCCAGCATTTT.